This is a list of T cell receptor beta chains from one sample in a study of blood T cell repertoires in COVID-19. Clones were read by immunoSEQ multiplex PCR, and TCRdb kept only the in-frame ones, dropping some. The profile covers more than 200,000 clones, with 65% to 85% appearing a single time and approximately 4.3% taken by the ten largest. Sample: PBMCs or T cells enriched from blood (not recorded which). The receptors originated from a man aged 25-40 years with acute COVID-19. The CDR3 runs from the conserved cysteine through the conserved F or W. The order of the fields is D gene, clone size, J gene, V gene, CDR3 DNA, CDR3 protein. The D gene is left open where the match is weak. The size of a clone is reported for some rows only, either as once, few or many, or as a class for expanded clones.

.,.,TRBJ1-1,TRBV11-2,TGTGCCAGCAGCTTAAATGGGGCGCGGGGTTCTGAAGCTTTCTTT,CASSLNGARGSEAFF
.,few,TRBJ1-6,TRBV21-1,TGTGCCAGCAGTTCAGGGTCGGGACAGGGGAGAAATTCACCCCTCCACTTT,CASSSGSGQGRNSPLHF
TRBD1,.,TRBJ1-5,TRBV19,TGTGCCAGTAGTATAGAAACTGGTCCCGGACAGGGATCCCATCAGCCCCAGCATTTT,CASSIETGPGQGSHQPQHF
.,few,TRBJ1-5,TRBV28,TGTGCCAGCAGTTTAGGGGGCAGACAGCCCCAGCATTTT,CASSLGGRQPQHF
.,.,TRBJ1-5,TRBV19,TGTGCCAGTAGTACCGGGGGGGGGAGAATGGACCAGCCCCAGCATTTT,CASSTGGGRMDQPQHF
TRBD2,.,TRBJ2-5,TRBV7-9,TGTGCCAGCAGCAAACTAGCGGGGGTGCAAGAGACCCAGTACTTC,CASSKLAGVQETQYF
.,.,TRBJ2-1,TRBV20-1,TGCAGTGTACGGTACAATGAGCAGTTCTTC,CSVRYNEQFF
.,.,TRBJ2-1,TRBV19,TGTGCCAGTAGTATGAACGTACTAGACAATGAGCAGTTCTTC,CASSMNVLDNEQFF
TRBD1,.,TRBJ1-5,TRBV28,TGTGCCAGCAGTTCGGTATGGGACAGGGGGTCGAATCAGCCCCAGCATTTT,CASSSVWDRGSNQPQHF
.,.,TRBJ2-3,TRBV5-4,TGTGCCAGCAGCCCCGGGCGGGGAACCCTCACAGATACGCAGTATTTT,CASSPGRGTLTDTQYF
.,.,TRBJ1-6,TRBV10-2,TGCGCCACCTCGTTGCCAGGGAATAATTCACCCCTCCACTTT,CATSLPGNNSPLHF
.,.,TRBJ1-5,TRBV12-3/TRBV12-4,TGTGCCAGCCGTTTAAGGGGGCAGCCCCAGCATTTT,CASRLRGQPQHF
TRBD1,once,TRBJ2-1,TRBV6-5,TGTGCCAGCAGGATTATCCGGGACAGCTACAATGAGCAGTTCTTC,CASRIIRDSYNEQFF
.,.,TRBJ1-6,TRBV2,TGTGCCAGCAGCACGACAGAGAGCAGGCGCCCTTATAATTCACCCCTCCACTTT,CASSTTESRRPYNSPLHF
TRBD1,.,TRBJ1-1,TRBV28,TGTGCCAGCAGTTTATGGGGACAGGTCTCCCTCGAAGCTTTCTTT,CASSLWGQVSLEAFF
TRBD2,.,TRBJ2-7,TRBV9,TGTGCCAGCAGCGTTAGCGGGGGGAGCTCCTACGAGCAGTACTTC,CASSVSGGSSYEQYF
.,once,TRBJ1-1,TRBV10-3,TGTGCCATCGGAGTTGGGGTTGACAGGATGAACACTGAAGCTTTCTTT,CAIGVGVDRMNTEAFF
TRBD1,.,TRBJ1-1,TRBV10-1,TGCGCCAGCAGTGAGAGGGGACAGGGGGCTAGTGAAGCTTTCTTT,CASSERGQGASEAFF
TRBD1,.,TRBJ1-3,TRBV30,TGTGCCTGGACCCGATGGACAGGGGGCAATCCCTCTGGAAACACCATATATTTT,CAWTRWTGGNPSGNTIYF
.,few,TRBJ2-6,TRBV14,TGTGCCAGCAGCCAATCCCTACAGGGCACCGGGGCCAACGTCCTGACTTTC,CASSQSLQGTGANVLTF
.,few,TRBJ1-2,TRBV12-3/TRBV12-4,TGTGCCAGCAGTTTACGCAGGTCGCATGGCTACACCTTC,CASSLRRSHGYTF
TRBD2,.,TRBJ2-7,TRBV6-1,TGTGCCAGCAGTGAACTAGCGGGGGGATACGAGCAGTACTTC,CASSELAGGYEQYF
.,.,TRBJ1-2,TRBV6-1,TGTGCCAGCAGTGATATTTGGGGGGATTATGGCTACACCTTC,CASSDIWGDYGYTF
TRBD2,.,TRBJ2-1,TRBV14,TGTGCCAGCAGCACAAGCGGGGGGGCCGCAAATGAGCAGTTCTTC,CASSTSGGAANEQFF
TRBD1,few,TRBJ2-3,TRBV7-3,TGTGCCAGCAGCTTGGACAGGGCGGCAGATACGCAGTATTTT,CASSLDRAADTQYF
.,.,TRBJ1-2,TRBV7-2,TGTGCCAGCAGCCCGAACAGGGCTACAGGTGGCGGCTACACCTTC,CASSPNRATGGGYTF
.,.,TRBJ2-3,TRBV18,TGTGCCAGCTCACTCGGGGTGGGAAGCACAGATACGCAGTATTTT,CASSLGVGSTDTQYF
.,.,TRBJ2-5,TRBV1,TGCACCAGCAGTCAACAAGAGCCAGCGGGGGGGCCTGGTTTAGAGACCCAGTACTTC,CTSSQQEPAGGPGLETQYF
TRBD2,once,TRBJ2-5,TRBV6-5,TGTGCCAGCGGACTAGCGGGGCACCAAGAGACCCAGTACTTC,CASGLAGHQETQYF
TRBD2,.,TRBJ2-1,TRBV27,TGTGCCAGCAGTCCTCTGGCGGGGGTTTACAATGAGCAGTTCTTC,CASSPLAGVYNEQFF
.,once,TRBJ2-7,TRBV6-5,TGTGCCAGCAGTCCCCCGGGGGGCCCACCAGAGCAGTACTTC,CASSPPGGPPEQYF
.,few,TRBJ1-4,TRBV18,TGTGCCAGCTCACCACGGCAAGAAACTAATGAAAAACTGTTTTTT,CASSPRQETNEKLFF
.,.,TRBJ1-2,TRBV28,TGTGCCAGCACCACGGGACATCTCTATGGCTACACCTTC,CASTTGHLYGYTF
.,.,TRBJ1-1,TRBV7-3,TGTGCCAGCAGCTCCCTCGGGAACACTGAAGCTTTCTTT,CASSSLGNTEAFF
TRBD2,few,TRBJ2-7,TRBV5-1,TGCGCCAGCAGCTCTAGCGGGGGGTCCTACGAGCAGTACTTC,CASSSSGGSYEQYF
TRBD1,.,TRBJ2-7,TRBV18,TGTGCCAGCTCACCCGGGACAGGGCCCAACGAGCAGTACTTC,CASSPGTGPNEQYF
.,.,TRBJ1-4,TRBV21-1,TGTGCCAGCAGCAAACACCGAGGGGACAGGGAGGTGTTTGGTGAAAAACTGTTTTTT,CASSKHRGDREVFGEKLFF
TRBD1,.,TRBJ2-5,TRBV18,TGTGCCAGCTCACAACAGGGGGGAGAGACCCAGTACTTC,CASSQQGGETQYF
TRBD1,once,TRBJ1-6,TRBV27,TGTGCCAGCACCCTCACAGGGGGAAACTCACCCCTCCACTTT,CASTLTGGNSPLHF
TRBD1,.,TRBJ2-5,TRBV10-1,TGCGCCAGCAGTGAGAACCCGGACAGGGTTGAGACCCAGTACTTC,CASSENPDRVETQYF
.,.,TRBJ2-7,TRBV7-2,TGTGCCAGCAGCTTAGACAGGGCCCGCTCCTACGAGCAGTACTTC,CASSLDRARSYEQYF
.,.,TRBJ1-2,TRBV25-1,TGTGCCAGCAGTGATGGGGGGGGTAACTATGGCTACACCTTC,CASSDGGGNYGYTF
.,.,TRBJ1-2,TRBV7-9,TGTGCCAGCAGCCGGGCAGGGGTTGAGGGCTACACCTTC,CASSRAGVEGYTF
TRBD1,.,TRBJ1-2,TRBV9,TGTGCCAGCAGCGTTTCAGGGGGGATCTATGGCTACACCTTC,CASSVSGGIYGYTF
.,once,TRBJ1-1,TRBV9,TGTGCCAGCAGCGTAAAGGCGGTGGGCACTGAAGCTTTCTTT,CASSVKAVGTEAFF
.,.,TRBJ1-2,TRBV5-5,TGTGCCAGCAGCTTGGGCGGAGCTAACTATGGCTACACCTTC,CASSLGGANYGYTF
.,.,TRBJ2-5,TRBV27,TGTGCCAGCAGGGAAATAGGCGGTACCCAAGAGACCCAGTACTTC,CASREIGGTQETQYF
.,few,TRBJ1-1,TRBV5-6,TGTGCCAGCAGCTCGCTGGACAGCGTGAACACTGAAGCTTTCTTT,CASSSLDSVNTEAFF
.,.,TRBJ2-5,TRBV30,TGTGCCTGGAGTGTAATGGGGGGGCCGTGGGAGACCCAGTACTTC,CAWSVMGGPWETQYF
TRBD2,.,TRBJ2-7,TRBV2,TGTGCCAGCAGTGCCCAAGGGCGGGGGACGTCTTACTACGAGCAGTACTTC,CASSAQGRGTSYYEQYF
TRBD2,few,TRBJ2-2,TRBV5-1,TGCGCCAGCAGCTTGGCTAGCGGGGGGGCGACCGGGGAGCTGTTTTTT,CASSLASGGATGELFF
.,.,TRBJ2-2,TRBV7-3,TGTGCCAGCAGGGACATTGTGAACACCGGGGAGCTGTTTTTT,CASRDIVNTGELFF
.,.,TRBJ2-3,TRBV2,TGTGCCAGCAGTGAGGGCGGGGGCCCCACAGATACGCAGTATTTT,CASSEGGGPTDTQYF
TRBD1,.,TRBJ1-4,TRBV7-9,TGTGCCAGCAGCCCGCGGCAGGGGGGTAATGAAAAACTGTTTTTT,CASSPRQGGNEKLFF
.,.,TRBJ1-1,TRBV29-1,TGCAGCGTTGAAGGGCATCGGGGAACTGAAGCTTTCTTT,CSVEGHRGTEAFF
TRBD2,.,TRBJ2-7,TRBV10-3,TGTGCCATCAGTGGGCCGACTAGCGATACTTTCTCCTACGAGCAGTACTTC,CAISGPTSDTFSYEQYF
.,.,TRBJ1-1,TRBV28,TGTGCCAGCAGTTTTCGGTTTCCTGAAGCTTTCTTT,CASSFRFPEAFF